Here is one TCR beta chain with its context. It lacks a known antigen. Per-base quality was not reported, and no clone a single base away is much larger than it. The data were obtained in a study of blood T cell repertoires in COVID-19 (TCRdb year 2020). Broadly, across the study: The collaborator samples originated in the United States, Italy and Spain and spanned the acute and convalescent phases of COVID-19. The material from the prospective study consisted of cDNA or gDNA derived from T cells, B-cell-depleted T cells, or PBMCs. The repertoires were made available in a free public database intended to serve as a resource for research on the immune response to SARS-CoV-2. Samples came from the ongoing ImmuneRACE study (first 160 participants) plus 1,254 subjects from 6 global collaborators. Subjects who had been exposed to COVID-19, were actively infected with it, or had recovered from it provided the deeply sampled blood TCRbeta repertoires that made up the dataset. Where HLA class I and class II types were available, the types were taken from metadata supplied by the sample provider, not from assay-based typing. The sample metadata nearly always contained a de-identified subject ID, COVID-19 status, age in years and sex. General study outcomes and caveats: The amount of clinical and demographic metadata varied by source and participant and was provided uncurated.

TCRbeta CDR3 regions were amplified from genomic DNA by means of the immunoSEQ Assay, a bias-controlled multiplex PCR. As for the authors' bioinformatics: Within the assay, amplification of reference gene primers was used to estimate how many nucleated cells each sample contained. To quantify the absolute abundance of each unique TCRbeta CDR3 rearrangement, sequence reads were collapsed and filtered. Productive Simpson clonality was computed per sample as the square root of Simpson's diversity index over productive rearrangements. TCRdb stores this immuneACCESS table with in-frame sequences only. Part of the clones is absent; in the studies checked, under half of the shortfall reflects unresolved V genes, and no reason is known for the rest. V, J and clone size were drawn from that table, and D and trimming were deduced from the DNA. Present in this sample are over 600,000 clones, about 90% of which were seen just once. The ten biggest clones cover about 0.24% of the sample.

Whole blood was collected in K2EDTA tubes by collaborating institutions according to the institutions' own protocols. Collaborator samples were shipped for TCRbeta analysis as frozen whole blood, isolated PBMCs, or DNA extracted from either sample type. The germline ends are 11 bases apart after V is trimmed by 0 bases and J by 2 bases. CDR1 and CDR2 are read off the germline V gene as SGHDT and YYEEEE. Including the terminal cysteine and phenylalanine, the CDR3 comprises 15 residues. Only the CDR3 portion is preserved as DNA: 45 bases, with reading frame beginning at the first base. The sequence is built from TRBV5-6 and TRBJ1-1, and the D gene may be TRBD1, 6 bases matching. The source is a woman aged 18-29 years with acute or convalescent COVID-19. Sequencing used peripheral blood. The CDR3 protein: CASSLVRGPNTEAFF. The nucleotide sequence reads as follows: TGTGCCAGCAGCTTGGTCAGGGGACCTAACACTGAAGCTTTCTTT.